This is a list of T cell receptor beta chains from one sample in a study of metastatic and nonmetastatic thyroid tumors. Using MiXCR, TCRdb reanalyzed the PCR reads. The table lists around 30,000 clones, roughly 22% of them singletons, with roughly 3.1% in the top ten. Material: tumor tissue. The source of these receptors is a male donor with papillary thyroid cancer or a benign thyroid nodule (not recorded which). Some clones in this sample may be carry-over from other donors' samples. Each CDR3 is given with its conserved first and last residue. Fields, in order: D gene, V gene, J gene, clone size, CDR3 protein, CDR3 DNA. A D gene is named only where the DNA matches it firmly. Clone size appears in some rows only: once, few, many, or a class for an expanded clone.

TRBD1	TRBV7-3	TRBJ2-6	many	CASSPLGQGFGGANVLTF	TGTGCCAGCAGCCCTCTGGGACAGGGTTTCGGCGGGGCCAACGTCCTGACTTTC
-	TRBV18	TRBJ1-1	-	CASSPPGGMVNTEAFF	TGTGCCAGCTCACCACCGGGGGGCATGGTAAACACTGAAGCTTTCTTT
-	TRBV6-1	TRBJ1-2	-	CASSRDTEVYGYTF	TGTGCCAGCAGCCGCGACACAGAAGTCTATGGCTACACCTTC
TRBD1	TRBV12-5	TRBJ2-3	many	CASGIGQGADTQYF	TGTGCTAGTGGTATAGGACAGGGAGCTGATACGCAGTATTTT
TRBD2	TRBV7-9	TRBJ2-7	medium-sized	CASSRTLGTMGEQYF	TGTGCCAGCAGCCGCACACTGGGGACTATGGGCGAGCAGTACTTC
TRBD1	TRBV24-1	TRBJ2-3	many	CATSDVRDRGRDTQYF	TGTGCCACCAGTGATGTCCGGGACAGGGGGCGAGATACGCAGTATTTT
TRBD2	TRBV5-1	TRBJ2-7	medium-sized	CASSAGGSYEQYF	TGCGCCAGCAGTGCGGGAGGGTCCTACGAGCAGTACTTC
-	TRBV6-2/TRBV6-3	TRBJ2-2	few	CASSYSRRLNRYTGELFF	TGTGCCAGCAGTTACTCGAGGAGGTTGAATCGTTACACCGGGGAGCTGTTTTTT
-	TRBV3-1	TRBJ2-3	-	CASSQSVRTYTQYF	TGTGCCAGCAGCCAAAGCGTCCGCACATATACGCAGTATTTT
-	TRBV2	TRBJ1-5	many	CASSGQSEWPQHF	TGTGCCAGCAGCGGACAGAGTGAATGGCCCCAGCATTTT
-	TRBV12-5	TRBJ2-3	-	CASGFIGGSTDTQYF	TGTGCTAGTGGTTTTATTGGCGGAAGCACAGATACGCAGTATTTT
TRBD2	TRBV28	TRBJ2-2	-	CASSSSFMGLAGGRVGELFF	TGTGCCAGCAGTTCCTCCTTTATGGGGCTAGCGGGAGGAAGGGTCGGGGAGCTGTTTTTT
TRBD1	TRBV6-2/TRBV6-3	TRBJ1-5	many	CASRTGLQPQHF	TGTGCCAGCAGGACAGGGCTCCAGCCCCAGCATTTT
-	TRBV5-1	TRBJ2-7	many	CASSLTVNYEQYF	TGCGCCAGCAGCTTGACGGTGAACTACGAGCAGTACTTC
TRBD1	TRBV2	TRBJ2-7	few	CASQQGTGDKYEQYF	TGTGCCAGCCAGCAAGGGACAGGCGACAAGTACGAGCAGTACTTC
TRBD2	TRBV10-1	TRBJ2-7	-	CASSGTSVDLGYEQYF	TGCGCCAGCAGTGGGACTAGCGTTGATCTGGGGTACGAGCAGTACTTC
-	TRBV28	TRBJ1-1	many	CASSLTANTEAFF	TGTGCCAGCAGTTTAACAGCGAACACTGAAGCTTTCTTT
-	TRBV7-9	TRBJ2-3	many	CASGILGDTQYF	TGTGCCAGCGGCATCCTGGGAGATACGCAGTATTTT
-	TRBV13	TRBJ1-2	once	CASSLGDSRGSYGYTF	TGTGCCAGCAGCTTAGGGGACAGTAGGGGTTCCTATGGCTACACCTTC
-	TRBV10-2	TRBJ1-5	many	CASRSDSNQPQHF	TGCGCCAGCCGGTCGGATAGCAATCAGCCCCAGCATTTT